This is a list of T cell receptor beta chains from one sample in a study of post-analysis software for immune sequencing data. TCRdb independently ran MiXCR on the PCR reads; one entry per CDR3 protein. Of some 690,000 distinct CDR3 sequences listed, 59% are singletons. Sequencing input: blood. Every receptor here comes from a girl under 10 years old with multiple sclerosis. The CDR3 runs from the conserved cysteine through the conserved F or W. Each record gives: J gene, V gene, clone size, D gene, CDR3 DNA, CDR3 protein. The D gene is left open where the match is weak. Size is stated for part of the rows, as once, few or many counts, or as a class when the clone is expanded.

j_call: TRBJ2-3; v_call: TRBV29-1; clone_size: .; d_call: .; cdr3_nt: TGCAGCGCATGGGGGGGCCCAGATACGCAGTATTTT; cdr3_aa: CSAWGGPDTQYF
j_call: TRBJ2-5; v_call: TRBV12-3/TRBV12-4; clone_size: few; d_call: .; cdr3_nt: TGTGCCAGCAGATGGGGCAGATTCCAAGAGACCCAGTACTTC; cdr3_aa: CASRWGRFQETQYF
j_call: TRBJ1-2; v_call: TRBV7-9; clone_size: .; d_call: TRBD1; cdr3_nt: TGTGCCAGCAGCTTAGGGGTAACAGGGGTGATGGAAGGCTACACCTTC; cdr3_aa: CASSLGVTGVMEGYTF
j_call: TRBJ1-4; v_call: TRBV12-3/TRBV12-4; clone_size: .; d_call: .; cdr3_nt: TGTGCCAGCAGTTTAAGTACACAGGGTGGCGAAAAACTGTTTTTT; cdr3_aa: CASSLSTQGGEKLFF
j_call: TRBJ2-1; v_call: TRBV6-4; clone_size: many; d_call: TRBD2; cdr3_nt: TGTGCCAGCAGTGACTCTAGCGGGGGGGCCAATGAGCAGTTCTTC; cdr3_aa: CASSDSSGGANEQFF
j_call: TRBJ2-3; v_call: TRBV20-1; clone_size: .; d_call: .; cdr3_nt: TGCAGTGCTAGAAGGGAGGGGGCAGATACGCAGTATTTT; cdr3_aa: CSARREGADTQYF
j_call: TRBJ2-1; v_call: TRBV6-1; clone_size: .; d_call: .; cdr3_nt: TGTGCCAGCAGTGAAGGGCGGCACTACAATGAGCAGTTCTTC; cdr3_aa: CASSEGRHYNEQFF
j_call: TRBJ2-7; v_call: TRBV29-1; clone_size: .; d_call: TRBD1; cdr3_nt: TGCAGCACCACGGGACAGGGAAGCGAGCAGTACTTC; cdr3_aa: CSTTGQGSEQYF
j_call: TRBJ2-1; v_call: TRBV9; clone_size: .; d_call: TRBD2; cdr3_nt: TGTGCCAGCAGCGTAGCGACTAGCGGGAGGAAGGGCTACAACAATGAGCAGTTCTTC; cdr3_aa: CASSVATSGRKGYNNEQFF
j_call: TRBJ2-3; v_call: TRBV9; clone_size: few; d_call: .; cdr3_nt: TGTGCCAGCAGCCTTAGATCGACTAGCACAGATACGCAGTATTTT; cdr3_aa: CASSLRSTSTDTQYF
j_call: TRBJ2-1; v_call: TRBV18; clone_size: .; d_call: TRBD1; cdr3_nt: TGTGCCAGCTCACCACCGGGACAGGGATGGGGCAATGAGCAGTTCTTC; cdr3_aa: CASSPPGQGWGNEQFF
j_call: TRBJ1-5; v_call: TRBV20-1; clone_size: .; d_call: .; cdr3_nt: TGCAGTGCTAGCGTACAGGGATATAGCAATCAGCCCCAGCATTTT; cdr3_aa: CSASVQGYSNQPQHF
j_call: TRBJ2-7; v_call: TRBV12-3/TRBV12-4; clone_size: few; d_call: TRBD2; cdr3_nt: TGTGCCAGCAGTTGGAGTAGCGGGAGAACCTACGAGCAGTACTTC; cdr3_aa: CASSWSSGRTYEQYF
j_call: TRBJ2-7; v_call: TRBV30; clone_size: .; d_call: .; cdr3_nt: TGTGCCTGGAGTGTAAGTCCCTACGAGCAGTACTTC; cdr3_aa: CAWSVSPYEQYF
j_call: TRBJ2-3; v_call: TRBV29-1; clone_size: .; d_call: TRBD2; cdr3_nt: TGCAGCGTTGAAGTCGACCCGGGAGGGACAGATACGCAGTATTTT; cdr3_aa: CSVEVDPGGTDTQYF
j_call: TRBJ2-7; v_call: TRBV7-9; clone_size: .; d_call: .; cdr3_nt: TGTGCCAGCAGCCCCCGGGCGAGCTCCTACGAGCAGTACTTC; cdr3_aa: CASSPRASSYEQYF
j_call: TRBJ2-7; v_call: TRBV11-2; clone_size: few; d_call: TRBD1; cdr3_nt: TGTGCCAGCAGCTTGGGGGACAGGGGGTTGAGCTCCTACGAGCAGTACTTC; cdr3_aa: CASSLGDRGLSSYEQYF
j_call: TRBJ1-6; v_call: TRBV6-5; clone_size: few; d_call: TRBD1; cdr3_nt: TGTGCCAGCAGTTACTCTGAGGGGGCGACCTATAATTCACCCCTCCACTTT; cdr3_aa: CASSYSEGATYNSPLHF
j_call: TRBJ1-2; v_call: TRBV6-1; clone_size: .; d_call: .; cdr3_nt: TGTGCCAGCAGTGAAGAACCGGCAGGGAACTATGGCTACACCTTC; cdr3_aa: CASSEEPAGNYGYTF
j_call: TRBJ2-3; v_call: TRBV4-1; clone_size: .; d_call: TRBD2; cdr3_nt: TGCGCCAGCAGCCAGGGGGGACTAGCGGGATGGACAGATACGCAGTATTTT; cdr3_aa: CASSQGGLAGWTDTQYF
j_call: TRBJ2-1; v_call: TRBV3-1; clone_size: .; d_call: .; cdr3_nt: TGTGCCAGCAGCCAAGCCTATGAGCAGTTCTTC; cdr3_aa: CASSQAYEQFF
j_call: TRBJ1-2; v_call: TRBV7-8; clone_size: .; d_call: TRBD1; cdr3_nt: TGTGCCAGCAGCACGGGACAGCCGCCGACTAGCTACACCTTC; cdr3_aa: CASSTGQPPTSYTF
j_call: TRBJ1-1; v_call: TRBV20-1; clone_size: .; d_call: .; cdr3_nt: TGCAGTGCTCCTTCCCAGATGAACACTGAAGCTTTCTTT; cdr3_aa: CSAPSQMNTEAFF
j_call: TRBJ2-1; v_call: TRBV6-4; clone_size: .; d_call: TRBD2; cdr3_nt: TGTGCCAGCAGTGTTCGGGGGGATTCCTACAATGAGCAGTTCTTC; cdr3_aa: CASSVRGDSYNEQFF
j_call: TRBJ1-2; v_call: TRBV15; clone_size: few; d_call: TRBD1; cdr3_nt: TGTGCCACCCATATGACAGGGTTCTTAGGCTACACCTTC; cdr3_aa: CATHMTGFLGYTF
j_call: TRBJ2-7; v_call: TRBV29-1; clone_size: .; d_call: TRBD2; cdr3_nt: TGCAGCGTCGCTAGCGGACCAAGCTCCTACGAGCAGTACTTC; cdr3_aa: CSVASGPSSYEQYF
j_call: TRBJ2-1; v_call: TRBV29-1; clone_size: .; d_call: TRBD1; cdr3_nt: TGCAGCGTTGCAGCCAAAGGGGGCGGGTTTGGTTATGAGCAGTTCTTC; cdr3_aa: CSVAAKGGGFGYEQFF
j_call: TRBJ1-1; v_call: TRBV29-1; clone_size: once; d_call: TRBD1; cdr3_nt: TGCAGAGGGGACAGGAACACTGAAGCTTTCTTT; cdr3_aa: CRGDRNTEAFF
j_call: TRBJ2-1; v_call: TRBV9; clone_size: .; d_call: .; cdr3_nt: TGTGCCAGCAGCGGGGGGACATCCAATGAGCAGTTCTTC; cdr3_aa: CASSGGTSNEQFF
j_call: TRBJ1-6; v_call: TRBV11-3; clone_size: .; d_call: .; cdr3_nt: TGTGCCAGCAGCTTCCGGACACCTAATTCACCCCTCCACTTT; cdr3_aa: CASSFRTPNSPLHF
j_call: TRBJ1-2; v_call: TRBV7-8; clone_size: .; d_call: .; cdr3_nt: TGTGCCAGCAGCCAGAGGGAGCGTGCCAACTATGGCTACACCTTC; cdr3_aa: CASSQRERANYGYTF
j_call: TRBJ1-1; v_call: TRBV5-1; clone_size: .; d_call: .; cdr3_nt: TGCGCCAGCAGCTTGATTCTGGACAGCACTGAAGCTTTCTTT; cdr3_aa: CASSLILDSTEAFF
j_call: TRBJ1-1; v_call: TRBV2; clone_size: .; d_call: TRBD1; cdr3_nt: TGTGCCAGAGGGACAGGGAATGGTCCTGAAGCTTTCTTT; cdr3_aa: CARGTGNGPEAFF
j_call: TRBJ1-2; v_call: TRBV9; clone_size: .; d_call: .; cdr3_nt: TGTGCCAGCAGCGACCCTAGGAGGACCCCAAGCTATGGCTACACCTTC; cdr3_aa: CASSDPRRTPSYGYTF
j_call: TRBJ2-7; v_call: TRBV7-9; clone_size: .; d_call: .; cdr3_nt: TGTGCCAGCCGGGACTTAGCCTCCTACGAGCAGTACTTC; cdr3_aa: CASRDLASYEQYF
j_call: TRBJ1-2; v_call: TRBV6-2/TRBV6-3; clone_size: .; d_call: TRBD1; cdr3_nt: TGTGCCAGCAGTTACGAGACAGGGGTCTATGGCTACACCTTC; cdr3_aa: CASSYETGVYGYTF
j_call: TRBJ2-3; v_call: TRBV5-1; clone_size: .; d_call: TRBD1; cdr3_nt: TGCGCCAGCAGCCCGGGACAGACGAACACAGATACGCAGTATTTT; cdr3_aa: CASSPGQTNTDTQYF